This is a list of T cell receptor beta chains from one sample in a study of cytomegalovirus exposure and HLA in healthy donors. Some clones are missing from TCRdb's copy, which holds only in-frame ones; the method was immunoSEQ multiplex PCR. The table has about 150,000 clones, around 79% seen once. Material: PBMCs. All receptors derive from a woman aged 40 to 50 in good health and CMV-seronegative. The CDR3 runs from the conserved cysteine through the conserved F or W. A D gene is named only where the DNA matches it firmly. Clone size, where shown, is once, few, many, or a class for clones that have expanded.

TRBJ1-2 few 15 . TRBV28 TGTGCCAGCAGGGGGGGACCTGGAGCTAACTATGGCTACACCTTC CASRGGPGANYGYTF
TRBJ1-1 . 15 TRBD1 TRBV5-4 TGTGCCAGCAGCTTCCCCACGGACAGGGGGACTGAAGCTTTCTTT CASSFPTDRGTEAFF
TRBJ2-1 . 17 . TRBV27 TGTGCCAGCAGTCTGGGAAACCGGGGGGCCATTTTCAATGAGCAGTTCTTC CASSLGNRGAIFNEQFF
TRBJ2-7 few 13 TRBD1 TRBV6-6 TGTGCCAGCAGTAGGGACAGTTACTACGAGCAGTACTTC CASSRDSYYEQYF
TRBJ2-5 . 14 . TRBV18 TGTGCCAGCTCACCCCGACAGGTCCAAGAGACCCAGTACTTC CASSPRQVQETQYF
TRBJ1-1 once 15 TRBD1 TRBV5-1 TGCGCCAGCAGCTTATTGGACAGGGTAGGCACTGAAGCTTTCTTT CASSLLDRVGTEAFF
TRBJ1-5 . 13 TRBD1 TRBV27 TGTGCCAGCAGCACGGGACAGAATCAGCCCCAGCATTTT CASSTGQNQPQHF
TRBJ2-3 . 12 . TRBV5-1 TGCGCCAGCAGCTTGTCTGCGGATACGCAGTATTTT CASSLSADTQYF
TRBJ1-2 . 15 . TRBV7-9 TGTGCCAGCAGCGTCCTCCCGGGGGAACAGCATGGCTACACCTTC CASSVLPGEQHGYTF
TRBJ1-2 . 11 TRBD1 TRBV20-1 TGCAGTGCTTCGCAGGGGGTCTTCTACACCTTC CSASQGVFYTF
TRBJ1-1 . 16 TRBD1 TRBV9 TGTGCCAGCAGCGCCGGGTGGGACAGGCGGAACACTGAAGCTTTCTTT CASSAGWDRRNTEAFF
TRBJ2-5 . 14 . TRBV9 TGTGCCAGCAGCCCCCGGACTACCCAAGAGACCCAGTACTTC CASSPRTTQETQYF
TRBJ2-6 few 15 . TRBV6-6 TGTGCCAGCAGTCCGGAGGACTCTGGGGCCAACGTCCTGACTTTC CASSPEDSGANVLTF
TRBJ2-3 once 15 . TRBV5-1 TGCGCCAGCAGCGCCTGGACAGCCGACACAGATACGCAGTATTTT CASSAWTADTDTQYF
TRBJ1-2 . 12 . TRBV9 TGTGCCAGCAGTGCCTCTGGGCTTGGCTACACCTTC CASSASGLGYTF
TRBJ1-1 . 15 TRBD1 TRBV11-2 TGTGCCAGCAGCTTAATCAGGGGGATGAACACTGAAGCTTTCTTT CASSLIRGMNTEAFF
TRBJ1-2 . 13 . TRBV7-2 TGTGCCAGCAGCTTCAGGGCTAACTATGGCTACACCTTC CASSFRANYGYTF
TRBJ2-2 . 13 . TRBV13 TGTGCCAGCAGCGACAGGAACACCGGGGAGCTGTTTTTT CASSDRNTGELFF
TRBJ2-7 . 15 TRBD2 TRBV28 TGTGCCAGCAGTTTATCGGGAGGGGCCGTGTACGAGCAGTACTTC CASSLSGGAVYEQYF
TRBJ1-4 . 14 TRBD1 TRBV6-5 TGTGCCAGTAGACAGGGGGCCTTTGGTGAAAAACTGTTTTTT CASRQGAFGEKLFF
TRBJ1-2 . 14 . TRBV28 TGTGCCAGCAGTTCTCCGGACACCCGCTATGGCTACACCTTC CASSSPDTRYGYTF
TRBJ2-7 once 16 . TRBV5-1 TGCGCCAGCAGCTTGGGACACAGCGGAAACCAGTTGGAGCAGTACTTC CASSLGHSGNQLEQYF
TRBJ1-5 few 12 . TRBV7-9 TGTGCCAGCAGCTACTATAATCAGCCCCAGCATTTT CASSYYNQPQHF
TRBJ2-1 few 15 . TRBV5-1 TGCGCCAGCAGACAGGGGGGGGATTCCTACAATGAGCAGTTCTTC CASRQGGDSYNEQFF
TRBJ2-7 . 16 TRBD1 TRBV5-1 TGCGCCAGCAGCTTGCTGCCGGGACAGGGGCTCAGCGAGCAGTACTTC CASSLLPGQGLSEQYF
TRBJ2-1 . 12 . TRBV7-9 TGTGCCAGCAGCTTAGAACTAAATGAGCAGTTCTTC CASSLELNEQFF
TRBJ1-2 . 15 TRBD1 TRBV28 TGTGCCAGCAGTTCTTGGACAGGGGGGAACTATGGCTACACCTTC CASSSWTGGNYGYTF
TRBJ2-7 . 15 TRBD2 TRBV6-1 TGTGCCAGCAGTGAAAGAGAGTGGGGGGGTTCCGAGCAGTACTTC CASSEREWGGSEQYF
TRBJ1-3 . 15 TRBD1 TRBV7-3 TGTGCCAGCAGCTTCGGCAGGGGGAGAGGAAACACCATATATTTT CASSFGRGRGNTIYF
TRBJ1-2 . 12 . TRBV5-1 TGCGCCAGCAGCTTGGACAGGAGTGGCTACACCTTC CASSLDRSGYTF
TRBJ2-7 . 18 TRBD2 TRBV6-1 TGTGCCAGCAGTGAAAGGGGAGGGGAGAGCGGGCCCAGCTACGAGCAGTACTTC CASSERGGESGPSYEQYF
TRBJ1-5 . 16 TRBD1 TRBV28 TGTGCCAGCAGTTTAATCCGGGACAGGGCGGCTCAGCCCCAGCATTTT CASSLIRDRAAQPQHF
TRBJ2-3 . 16 TRBD1 TRBV7-6 TGTGCCAGCAGCTCCCGGGACAGGATAAGCACAGATACGCAGTATTTT CASSSRDRISTDTQYF
TRBJ1-1 . 15 . TRBV5-5 TGTGCCAGCAGCTTGTTCCAGGCCGTTAACACTGAAGCTTTCTTT CASSLFQAVNTEAFF
TRBJ1-4 few 13 . TRBV29-1 TGCAGCGTTCAGCGGCCAGGGGAAGAAAAACTGTTTTTT CSVQRPGEEKLFF
TRBJ2-1 few 17 . TRBV4-1 TGCGCCAGCAGCCAAGAGGCGGGGGCTTCATTCTACAATGAGCAGTTCTTC CASSQEAGASFYNEQFF
TRBJ1-1 . 15 . TRBV5-5 TGTGCCAGCAGCTTGGTATTCGGTGCGAACACTGAAGCTTTCTTT CASSLVFGANTEAFF
TRBJ2-3 . 13 . TRBV18 TGTGCCAGCTCAGAAAGAGAGGCAGATACGCAGTATTTT CASSEREADTQYF
TRBJ2-2 . 14 . TRBV5-1 TGCGCCACTCAAGGGGCCGTCGTGGCCGGGGAGCTGTTTTTT CATQGAVVAGELFF
TRBJ2-7 once 15 TRBD1 TRBV5-1 TGCGCCAGCAGCCCCGGGACAGGACCGGCCTACGAGCAGTACTTC CASSPGTGPAYEQYF
TRBJ1-4 . 15 . TRBV2 TGTGCCAGCAGTGGTCCGGGACAACGTAATGAAAAACTGTTTTTT CASSGPGQRNEKLFF
TRBJ1-2 . 12 . TRBV15 TGTGCCACCAGCAGGGGGCTGGGTGGCTACACCTTC CATSRGLGGYTF
TRBJ1-1 . 14 . TRBV19 TGTGCCAGTAGTAGGCCCGCGGGGAACACTGAAGCTTTCTTT CASSRPAGNTEAFF
TRBJ1-3 . 14 TRBD1 TRBV6-6 TGTGCCAGCAGTTGGACAGGGGACGGAAACACCATATATTTT CASSWTGDGNTIYF
TRBJ2-3 . 13 . TRBV6-5 TGTGCCAGCAGAGGAGAACCCACAGATACGCAGTATTTT CASRGEPTDTQYF
TRBJ1-3 . 14 TRBD1 TRBV18 TGTGCCAGCTCACTGCAGGGGGCCGGAAACACCATATATTTT CASSLQGAGNTIYF
TRBJ2-3 . 14 . TRBV5-1 TGCGCCAGCAGCTTTGGGCAGGGAACAGATACGCAGTATTTT CASSFGQGTDTQYF
TRBJ1-1 . 12 . TRBV19 TGTGCCACCCAGGGGTATGAGACTGAAGCTTTCTTT CATQGYETEAFF
TRBJ2-1 . 14 . TRBV27 TGTGCCAGCAGTCATAGGATGGGAGAGAATGAGCAGTTCTTC CASSHRMGENEQFF
TRBJ2-6 . 16 . TRBV18 TGTGCCAGCTCAGCTAGACAGAACTCTGGGGCCAACGTCCTGACTTTC CASSARQNSGANVLTF
TRBJ2-1 . 13 . TRBV7-3 TGTGCCAGCAGCTTAATGGCGGGAAATGAGCAGTTCTTC CASSLMAGNEQFF
TRBJ1-1 . 16 . TRBV25-1 TGTGCCAGCAGTGAGGACAAGGGTGAGATGAACACTGAAGCTTTCTTT CASSEDKGEMNTEAFF
TRBJ2-2 . 16 . TRBV4-1 TGCGCCAGCAGCCAAGAACCCAGGGCGAACACCGGGGAGCTGTTTTTT CASSQEPRANTGELFF
TRBJ2-7 . 15 TRBD1 TRBV11-2 TGTGCCAGCTTCCATTCCGGGGACAGGGATTACGAGCAGTACTTC CASFHSGDRDYEQYF
TRBJ1-1 . 16 . TRBV4-1 TGCGCCAGCAGCTTTGGGGCATGGACCCCCGGGACTGAAGCTTTCTTT CASSFGAWTPGTEAFF
TRBJ1-6 . 16 TRBD1 TRBV2 TGTGCCAGCAGTGATTGGACAGGGGGCAAGGATTCACCCCTCCACTTT CASSDWTGGKDSPLHF
TRBJ1-3 once 14 . TRBV9 TGTGCCAGCAGTCCGGGAGTCTCTGGAAACACCATATATTTT CASSPGVSGNTIYF
TRBJ2-7 . 14 TRBD1 TRBV5-1 TGCGCCAGCAGCTCCGGGACAGGATTCTACGAGCAGTACTTC CASSSGTGFYEQYF
TRBJ2-1 . 15 TRBD2 TRBV5-1 TGCGCCAGCAGCAACGGGACTAGCGGGGACAATGAGCAGTTCTTC CASSNGTSGDNEQFF